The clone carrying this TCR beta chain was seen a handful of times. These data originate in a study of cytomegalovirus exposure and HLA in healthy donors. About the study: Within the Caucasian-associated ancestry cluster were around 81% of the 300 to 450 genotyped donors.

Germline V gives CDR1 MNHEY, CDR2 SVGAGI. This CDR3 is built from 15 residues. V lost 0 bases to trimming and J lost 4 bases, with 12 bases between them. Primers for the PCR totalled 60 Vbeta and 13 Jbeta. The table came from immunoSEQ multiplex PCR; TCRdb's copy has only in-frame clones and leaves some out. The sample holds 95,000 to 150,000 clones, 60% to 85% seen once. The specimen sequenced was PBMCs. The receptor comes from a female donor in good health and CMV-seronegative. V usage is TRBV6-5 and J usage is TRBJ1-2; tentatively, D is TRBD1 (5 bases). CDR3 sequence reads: CASSYSWQGSYGYTF. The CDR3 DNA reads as TGTGCCAGCAGTTACTCATGGCAGGGTAGCTATGGCTACACCTTC.